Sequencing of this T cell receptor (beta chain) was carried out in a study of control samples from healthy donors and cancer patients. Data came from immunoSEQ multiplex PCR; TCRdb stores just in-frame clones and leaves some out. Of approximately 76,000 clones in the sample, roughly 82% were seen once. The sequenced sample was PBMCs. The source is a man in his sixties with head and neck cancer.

The CDR3 sequence: CASGLGQTVNQPQHF. DNA for the CDR3: TGTGCTAGTGGTTTGGGCCAGACAGTTAATCAGCCCCAGCATTTT. J is TRBJ1-5 and V is TRBV12-5, with D perhaps TRBD1 (5 bases). Germline CDR1 reads LGHNT; CDR2 reads FRNRAP. Trimming removed 1 base at V and 4 bases at J, with 11 bases between. The CDR3 totals 15 residues.